This entry features one T cell receptor (beta chain) sequence. From the 5' RACE reads, TCRdb called clonotypes with MiXCR, one entry per CDR3 protein. The sample records roughly 720,000 distinct CDR3 sequences, 18% being singletons. These data come from a study of identical twins. After removal of 5 bases from V and 3 bases from J, the junction contained 6 bases not matched to a gene. CDR3 length: 15 amino acids. CDR1 and CDR2 (germline): SGHTA, FQGNSA. These sequences were also reported in another study, on T cells expressing NK-cell markers. That work adds: TCR beta repertoires came from sorted CD3+CD56+NKG2C+, CD3+CD56+NKG2C- and CD3+CD56-NKG2C+ T cells.

The gene calls are TRBV7-2 and TRBJ2-5; 10 nucleotides line up with TRBD1. Sequencing was carried out using PBMCs. This clonotype was obtained from a woman between 18 and 29 years old in good health. The CDR3 DNA follows: TGTGCCAGCAGCGGACCCGGGACAGGGGAAGAGACCCAGTACTTC. Residues: CASSGPGTGEETQYF.